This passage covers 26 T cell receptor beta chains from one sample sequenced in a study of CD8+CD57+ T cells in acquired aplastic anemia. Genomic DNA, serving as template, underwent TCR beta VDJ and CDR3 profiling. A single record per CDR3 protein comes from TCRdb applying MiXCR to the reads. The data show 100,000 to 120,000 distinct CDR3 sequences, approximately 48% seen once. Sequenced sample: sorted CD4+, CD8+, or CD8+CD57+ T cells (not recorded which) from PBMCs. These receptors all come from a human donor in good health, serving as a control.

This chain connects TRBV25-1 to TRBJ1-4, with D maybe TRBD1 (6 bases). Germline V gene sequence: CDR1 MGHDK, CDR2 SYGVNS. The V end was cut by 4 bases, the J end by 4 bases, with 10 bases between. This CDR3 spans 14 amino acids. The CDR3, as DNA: TGTGCCAGCAGTGGGGGGGGCCATAATGAAAAACTGTTTTTT. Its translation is CASSGGGHNEKLFF.

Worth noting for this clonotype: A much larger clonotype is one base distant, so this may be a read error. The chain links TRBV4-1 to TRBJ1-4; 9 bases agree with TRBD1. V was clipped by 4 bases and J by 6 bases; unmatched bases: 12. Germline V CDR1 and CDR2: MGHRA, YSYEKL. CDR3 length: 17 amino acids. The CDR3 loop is CASSRGPAGTGYEKLFF. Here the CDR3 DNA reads TGCGCCAGCAGCCGAGGCCCCGCCGGGACAGGGTATGAAAAACTGTTTTTT.

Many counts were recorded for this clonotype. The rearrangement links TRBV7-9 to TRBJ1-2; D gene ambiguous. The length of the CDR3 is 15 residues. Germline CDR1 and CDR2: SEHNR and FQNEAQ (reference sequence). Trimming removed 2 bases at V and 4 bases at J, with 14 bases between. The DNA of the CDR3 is TGTGCCAGCAGCTTAAACCCAGGCTTTTCCTATGGCTACACCTTC. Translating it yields CASSLNPGFSYGYTF.

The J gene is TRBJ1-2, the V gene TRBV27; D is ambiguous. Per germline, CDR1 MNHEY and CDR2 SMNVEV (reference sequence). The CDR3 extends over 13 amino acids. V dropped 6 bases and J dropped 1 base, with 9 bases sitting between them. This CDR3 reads CASRRRINYGYTF. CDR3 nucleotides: TGTGCCAGCAGGAGGCGGATTAACTATGGCTACACCTTC.

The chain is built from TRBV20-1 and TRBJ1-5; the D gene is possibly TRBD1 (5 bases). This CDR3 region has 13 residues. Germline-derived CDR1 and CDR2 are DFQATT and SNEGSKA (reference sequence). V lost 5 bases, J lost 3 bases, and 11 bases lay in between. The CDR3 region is CSAGGRINQPQHF. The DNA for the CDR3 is TGCAGTGCTGGGGGACGGATCAATCAGCCCCAGCATTTT.

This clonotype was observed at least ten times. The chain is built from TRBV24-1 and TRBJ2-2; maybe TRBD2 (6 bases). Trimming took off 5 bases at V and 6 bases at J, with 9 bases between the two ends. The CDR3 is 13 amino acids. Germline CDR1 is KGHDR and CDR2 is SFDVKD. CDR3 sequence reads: CATSVGGAGELFF. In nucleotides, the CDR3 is TGTGCCACCAGTGTAGGAGGGGCCGGGGAGCTGTTTTTT.

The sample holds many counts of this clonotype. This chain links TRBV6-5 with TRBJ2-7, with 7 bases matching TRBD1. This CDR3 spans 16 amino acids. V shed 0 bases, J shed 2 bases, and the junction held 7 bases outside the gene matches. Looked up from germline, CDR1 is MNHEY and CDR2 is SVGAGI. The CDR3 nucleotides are TGTGCCAGCAGTTACTCGACGGGACAGACAACCTACGAGCAGTACTTC. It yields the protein CASSYSTGQTTYEQYF.

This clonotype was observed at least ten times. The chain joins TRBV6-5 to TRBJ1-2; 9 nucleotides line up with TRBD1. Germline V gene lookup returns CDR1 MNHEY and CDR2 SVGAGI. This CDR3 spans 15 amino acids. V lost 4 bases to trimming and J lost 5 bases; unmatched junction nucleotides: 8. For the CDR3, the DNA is TGTGCCAGCAGTTTCGGACAGGGGCCGTTATATGGCTACACCTTC. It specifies CASSFGQGPLYGYTF.

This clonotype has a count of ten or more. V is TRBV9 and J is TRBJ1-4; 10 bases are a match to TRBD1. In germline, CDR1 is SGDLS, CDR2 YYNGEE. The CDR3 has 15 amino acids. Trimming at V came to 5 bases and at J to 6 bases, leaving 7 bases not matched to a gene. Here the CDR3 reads CASSTGQGGDEKLFF. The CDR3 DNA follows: TGTGCCAGCAGTACAGGACAGGGGGGGGATGAAAAACTGTTTTTT.

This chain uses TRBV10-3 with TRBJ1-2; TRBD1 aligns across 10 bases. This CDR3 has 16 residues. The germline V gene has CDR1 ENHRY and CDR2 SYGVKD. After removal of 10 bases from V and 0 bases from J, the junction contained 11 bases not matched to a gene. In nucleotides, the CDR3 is TGTGCCAGCAGCGACAGGGGGCTGGGTTCTAACTATGGCTACACCTTC. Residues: CASSDRGLGSNYGYTF.

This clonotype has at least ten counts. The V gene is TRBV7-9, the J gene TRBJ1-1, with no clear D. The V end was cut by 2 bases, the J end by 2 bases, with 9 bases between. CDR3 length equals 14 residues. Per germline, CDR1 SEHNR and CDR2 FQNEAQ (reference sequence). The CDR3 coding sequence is TGTGCCAGCAGCTTAACTACGGGAAACACTGAAGCTTTCTTT. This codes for CASSLTTGNTEAFF.

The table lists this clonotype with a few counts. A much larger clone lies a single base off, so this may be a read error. This CDR3 reads CVSSSGQNNEQFF. In DNA form, the CDR3 reads TGTGTCAGCAGCTCCGGACAGAACAATGAGCAGTTCTTC. The rearrangement joins TRBV9 to TRBJ2-1; the D gene is possibly TRBD1 (6 bases). Germline assignment: CDR1 SGDLS and CDR2 YYNGEE. The CDR3 has 13 amino acids.

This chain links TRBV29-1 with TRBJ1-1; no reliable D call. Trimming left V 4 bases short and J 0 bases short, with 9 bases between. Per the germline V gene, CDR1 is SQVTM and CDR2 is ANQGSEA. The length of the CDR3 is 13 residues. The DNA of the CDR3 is TGCAGCGTTGGGAAGGGAGTGAACACTGAAGCTTTCTTT. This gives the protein CSVGKGVNTEAFF. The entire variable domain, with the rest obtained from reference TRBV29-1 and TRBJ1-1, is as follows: SAVISQKPSRDICQRGTSLTIQCQVDSQVTMMFWYRQQPGQSLTLIATANQGSEATYESGFVIDKFPISRPNLTFSTLTVSNMSPEDSSIYLCSVGKGVNTEAFFGQGTRLTVV.

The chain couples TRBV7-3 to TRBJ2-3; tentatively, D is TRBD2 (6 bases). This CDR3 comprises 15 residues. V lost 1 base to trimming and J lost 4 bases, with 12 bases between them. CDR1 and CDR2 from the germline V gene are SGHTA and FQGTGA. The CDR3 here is CASSLMGGAPDTQYF. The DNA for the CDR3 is TGTGCCAGCAGCTTAATGGGGGGTGCGCCAGATACGCAGTATTTT.

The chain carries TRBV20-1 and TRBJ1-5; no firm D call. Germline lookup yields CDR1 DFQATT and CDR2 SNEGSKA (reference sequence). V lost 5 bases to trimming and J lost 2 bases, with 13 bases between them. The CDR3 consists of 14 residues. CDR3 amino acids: CSAHSAQGNQPQHF. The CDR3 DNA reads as TGCAGTGCTCACAGTGCTCAGGGCAATCAGCCCCAGCATTTT.

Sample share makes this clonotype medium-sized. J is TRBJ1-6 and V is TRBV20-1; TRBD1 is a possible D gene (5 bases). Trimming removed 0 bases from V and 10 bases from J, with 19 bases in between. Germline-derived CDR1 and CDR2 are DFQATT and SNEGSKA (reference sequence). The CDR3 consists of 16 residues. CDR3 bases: TGCAGTGCTAGAGATGCCGGGGTCTTGGGGGGATCACCCCTCCACTTT. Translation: CSARDAGVLGGSPLHF.

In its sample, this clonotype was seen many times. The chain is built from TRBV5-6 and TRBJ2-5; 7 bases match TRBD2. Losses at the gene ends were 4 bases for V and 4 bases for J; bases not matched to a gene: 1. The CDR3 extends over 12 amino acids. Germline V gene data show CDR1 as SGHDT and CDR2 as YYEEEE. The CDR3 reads CASSPGGETQYF. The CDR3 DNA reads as TGTGCCAGCAGCCCGGGAGGAGAGACCCAGTACTTC.

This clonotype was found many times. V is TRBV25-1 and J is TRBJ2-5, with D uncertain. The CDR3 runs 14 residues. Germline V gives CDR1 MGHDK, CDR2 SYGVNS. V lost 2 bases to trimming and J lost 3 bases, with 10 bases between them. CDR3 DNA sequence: TGTGCCAGCAGTGAAGGTGCTCAGGAAGAGACCCAGTACTTC. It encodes CASSEGAQEETQYF.

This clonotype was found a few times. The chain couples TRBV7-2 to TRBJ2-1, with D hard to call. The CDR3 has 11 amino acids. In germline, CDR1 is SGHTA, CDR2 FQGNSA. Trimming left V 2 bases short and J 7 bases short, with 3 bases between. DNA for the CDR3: TGTGCCAGCAGCTTAAGAAATGAGCAGTTCTTC. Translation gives CASSLRNEQFF.

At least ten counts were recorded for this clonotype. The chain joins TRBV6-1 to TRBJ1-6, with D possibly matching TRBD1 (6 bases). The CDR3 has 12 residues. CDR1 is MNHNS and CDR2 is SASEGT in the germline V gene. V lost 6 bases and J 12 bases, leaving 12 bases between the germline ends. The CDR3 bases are TGTGCCAGCAGCCCTGACAGGCGACCCCTCCACTTT. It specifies CASSPDRRPLHF.

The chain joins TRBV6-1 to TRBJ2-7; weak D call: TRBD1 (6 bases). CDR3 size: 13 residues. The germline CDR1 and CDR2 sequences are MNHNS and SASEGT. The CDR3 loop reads CTTETGRLYEQYF. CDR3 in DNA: TGTACCACGGAGACAGGCCGATTATACGAGCAGTACTTC.

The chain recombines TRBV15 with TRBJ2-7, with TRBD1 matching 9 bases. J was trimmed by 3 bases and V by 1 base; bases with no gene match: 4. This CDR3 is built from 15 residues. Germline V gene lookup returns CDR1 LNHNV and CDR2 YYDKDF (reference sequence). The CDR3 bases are TGTGCCACCAGCAGAGCCGGGACAGGGCTCTACGAGCAGTACTTC. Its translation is CATSRAGTGLYEQYF.

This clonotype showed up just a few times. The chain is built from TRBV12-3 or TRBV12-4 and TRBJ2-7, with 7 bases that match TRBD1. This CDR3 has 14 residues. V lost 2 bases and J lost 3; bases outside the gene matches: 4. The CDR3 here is CASSLYRGVYEQYF. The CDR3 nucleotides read TGTGCCAGCAGTTTATACAGGGGTGTCTACGAGCAGTACTTC.

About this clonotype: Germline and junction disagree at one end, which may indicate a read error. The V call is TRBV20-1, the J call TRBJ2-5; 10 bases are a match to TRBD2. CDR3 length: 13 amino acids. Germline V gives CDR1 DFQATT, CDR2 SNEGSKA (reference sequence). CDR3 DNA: TGCAGTGCTGGAGCGGGGGGGCAAGGGACCCAGTACTTC. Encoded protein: CSAGAGGQGTQYF.

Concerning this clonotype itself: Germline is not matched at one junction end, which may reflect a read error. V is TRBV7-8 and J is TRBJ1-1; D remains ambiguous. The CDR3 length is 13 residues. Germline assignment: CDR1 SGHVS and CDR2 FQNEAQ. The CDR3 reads CASSLGRNGEAFF. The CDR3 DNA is TGTGCCAGCAGCTTGGGCAGGAATGGTGAAGCTTTCTTC.

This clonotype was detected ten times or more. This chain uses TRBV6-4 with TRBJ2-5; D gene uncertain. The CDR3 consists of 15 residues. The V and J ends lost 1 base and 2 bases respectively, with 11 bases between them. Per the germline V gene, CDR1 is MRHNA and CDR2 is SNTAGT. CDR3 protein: CASSDLCFGQETQYF. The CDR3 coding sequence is TGTGCCAGCAGTGACTTATGTTTTGGGCAAGAGACCCAGTACTTC.